A single T cell receptor beta chain is shown here with its context. The data belong to a study of CD8+CD57+ T cells in acquired aplastic anemia. Study overall: The average for DNA from sorted CD4+ and CD8+ cells was 3 to 3.5 ug.

With V trimmed by 0 bases and J by 3 bases, 3 bases remained unmatched. CDR3 size: 17 residues. The germline V gene encodes CDR1 SGHAT and CDR2 FQNNGV. Researchers used genomic DNA as the template to profile TCR beta VDJ and CDR3. TCRdb called the reads again in MiXCR, with one record for every CDR3 protein. The table records roughly 130,000 distinct CDR3 sequences, about 46% of them present only once. V is TRBV11-2 and J is TRBJ2-3; 13 nucleotides align to TRBD2. What was sequenced was sorted CD4+, CD8+, or CD8+CD57+ T cells (not recorded which) from PBMCs. This clonotype was sampled from a human donor in good health, serving as a control. The CDR3 is CASSLDQLAGGTDTQYF. The CDR3 DNA reads TGTGCCAGCAGCTTAGACCAACTAGCGGGGGGGACAGATACGCAGTATTTT.